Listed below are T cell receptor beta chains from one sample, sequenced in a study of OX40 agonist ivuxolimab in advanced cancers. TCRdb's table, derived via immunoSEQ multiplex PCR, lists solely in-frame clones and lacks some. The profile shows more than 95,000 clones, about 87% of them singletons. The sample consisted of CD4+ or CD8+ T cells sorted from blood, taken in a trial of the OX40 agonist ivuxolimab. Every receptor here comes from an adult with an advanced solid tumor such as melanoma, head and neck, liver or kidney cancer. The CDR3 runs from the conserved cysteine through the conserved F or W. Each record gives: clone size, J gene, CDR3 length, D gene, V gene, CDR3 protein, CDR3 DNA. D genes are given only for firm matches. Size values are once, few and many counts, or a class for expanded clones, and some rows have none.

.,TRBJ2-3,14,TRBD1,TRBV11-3,CASSKGQAADTQYF,TGTGCCAGCAGCAAGGGACAGGCGGCAGATACGCAGTATTTT
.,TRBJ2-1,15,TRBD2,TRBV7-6,CASSLWSSGGYEQFF,TGTGCCAGCAGCTTATGGAGTAGCGGGGGCTATGAGCAGTTCTTC
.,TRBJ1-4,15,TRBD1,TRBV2,CASSWGGQGPEKLFF,TGTGCCAGCAGTTGGGGTGGACAGGGTCCTGAAAAACTGTTTTTT
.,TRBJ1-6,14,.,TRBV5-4,CASRPGTRDQPLHF,TGTGCCAGCAGGCCCGGGACTCGGGATCAACCCCTCCACTTT
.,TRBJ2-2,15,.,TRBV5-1,CASSLGNTGTGELFF,TGCGCCAGCAGCTTGGGGAATACAGGGACCGGGGAGCTGTTTTTT
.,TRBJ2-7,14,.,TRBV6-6,CASRPPAASYEQYF,TGTGCCAGCAGACCTCCAGCGGCCTCCTACGAGCAGTACTTC
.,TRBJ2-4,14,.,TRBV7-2,CASSFSRGQNIQYF,TGTGCCAGCAGCTTTTCGCGGGGGCAAAACATTCAGTACTTC
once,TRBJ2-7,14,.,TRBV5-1,CASSLGASVYEQYF,TGCGCCAGCAGCTTGGGGGCCTCCGTCTACGAGCAGTACTTC
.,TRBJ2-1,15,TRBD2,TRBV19,CASAAGTSGGNEQFF,TGTGCCAGTGCCGCTGGGACTAGCGGGGGGAATGAGCAGTTCTTC
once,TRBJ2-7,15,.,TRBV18,CASSPRSLRTGEQYF,TGTGCCAGCTCACCAAGGTCCTTGAGAACGGGCGAGCAGTACTTC
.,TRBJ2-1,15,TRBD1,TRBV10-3,CAISPSGQEGNEQFF,TGTGCCATCAGTCCCTCGGGACAGGAAGGCAATGAGCAGTTCTTC
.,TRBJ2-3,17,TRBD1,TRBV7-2,CASSAETGGPGTDTQYF,TGTGCCAGCAGCGCCGAAACAGGGGGCCCAGGCACAGATACGCAGTATTTT
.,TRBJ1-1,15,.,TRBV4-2,CASSPRGGMNTEAFF,TGTGCCAGCAGCCCTCGGGGCGGAATGAACACTGAAGCTTTCTTT
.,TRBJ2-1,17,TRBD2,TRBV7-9,CASSFRSGGEAYNEQFF,TGTGCCAGCAGCTTTCGTAGCGGGGGGGAAGCCTACAATGAGCAGTTCTTC
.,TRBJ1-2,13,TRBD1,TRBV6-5,CASRGQGSYGYTF,TGTGCCAGCAGAGGACAGGGGAGCTATGGCTACACCTTC
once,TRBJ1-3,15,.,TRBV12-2,CASRCRIITGNTIYF,TGTGCAAGTCGCTGCAGAATTATTACTGGAAACACCATATATTTT
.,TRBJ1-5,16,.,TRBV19,CASSTSLASTNQPQHF,TGTGCCAGTAGTACCAGCCTGGCCTCTACTAATCAGCCCCAGCATTTT
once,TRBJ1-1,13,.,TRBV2,CASSKGSDTEAFF,TGTGCCAGCAGTAAGGGGTCTGACACTGAAGCTTTCTTT
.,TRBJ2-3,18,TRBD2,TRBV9,CASSALTSGGHSTDTQYF,TGTGCCAGCAGCGCCCTGACTAGCGGGGGCCATAGCACAGATACGCAGTATTTT